The 15 T cell receptor beta chains below all came from one sample that was sequenced in a study of T cells in Graves' hyperthyroidism and ophthalmopathy. TCR beta CDR3 regions were amplified from RNA. Researchers ran a first-round RT-PCR on the TCR CDR3 using the HTBI primer set. In TCRdb, the multiplex PCR reads were re-called with MiXCR into one record per CDR3 protein. The sample holds 250,000 to 300,000 distinct CDR3 sequences, over 12% seen once. The specimen sequenced was blood. These receptor sequences come from a woman in her fifties or sixties with Graves' hyperthyroidism that later progressed to Graves' ophthalmopathy.

This chain joins TRBV20-1 and TRBJ2-3; 14 nucleotides line up with TRBD2. With V trimmed by 5 bases and J by 7 bases, 17 bases remained unmatched. The V gene's germline CDR1 is DFQATT and CDR2 SNEGSKA (reference sequence). The CDR3 loop spans 18 amino acids. CDR3 loop: CSAVGQGTSGSHPNTQYF. The CDR3 DNA reads TGCAGTGCTGTGGGACAGGGGACTAGCGGGAGTCATCCAAATACGCAGTATTTT.

This clonotype was recorded at least ten times. The chain has TRBV6-1 and TRBJ1-5, with D unresolved. The length of the CDR3 is 15 residues. Looked up from germline, CDR1 is MNHNS and CDR2 is SASEGT. V was clipped by 8 bases and J by 1 base, with 15 bases between them. The CDR3 here is CASVLSEQSNQPQHF. The CDR3 nucleotides are TGTGCCAGCGTACTATCGGAGCAGAGCAATCAGCCCCAGCATTTT.

This clonotype was detected ten times or more. The chain has TRBV28 and TRBJ1-5; D not resolved. The CDR3 has 14 residues. V lost 1 base and J lost 8, with 12 bases in between. The germline V gene has CDR1 MDHEN and CDR2 SYDVKM. The CDR3 DNA sequence: TGTGCCAGCAGTTTATCCGGGATGTTTAAGCCCCAGCATTTT. This gives the protein CASSLSGMFKPQHF.

The chain employs TRBV7-2 and TRBJ2-7; 9 nucleotides match TRBD2. The germline V gene has CDR1 SGHTA and CDR2 FQGNSA. The CDR3 contains 15 residues. The ends lost 4 bases at V and 4 bases at J; junction bases unmatched: 8. Here the CDR3 reads CASSSRFSGSYEQYF. CDR3 coding DNA: TGTGCCAGCAGCTCGCGGTTTAGCGGGAGTTACGAGCAGTACTTC.

In this sample, this clonotype turned up many times. The V call is TRBV27, the J call TRBJ2-1, with D perhaps TRBD1 (6 bases). Trimming stripped 3 bases from V and 0 bases from J, with 12 bases between. This CDR3 contains 16 residues. Germline V CDR1 and CDR2: MNHEY, SMNVEV (reference sequence). The CDR3 DNA reads TGTGCCAGCAGTTTGGCAGGGGTCGGCTCCTACAATGAGCAGTTCTTC. Its translation is CASSLAGVGSYNEQFF.

This clonotype was seen repeatedly, ten times or more. The chain carries TRBV2 and TRBJ2-3; possibly TRBD1 or TRBD2 for D (5 bases each). Germline lookup yields CDR1 SNHLY and CDR2 FYNNEI. This CDR3 has 16 residues. Trimming took 0 bases from V and 4 from J, leaving 14 bases between them. CDR3 coding DNA: TGTGCCAGCAGTGAAGCGGGGGTCTACAGCGCAGATACGCAGTATTTT. Translated, it gives CASSEAGVYSADTQYF.

This chain joins TRBV3-1 and TRBJ1-2; tentatively, D is TRBD1 (6 bases). The CDR3 has 15 residues. Trimming took 7 bases from V and 2 from J, leaving 17 bases between them. The germline CDR1 and CDR2 sequences are LGHDT and YNNKEL (reference sequence). The CDR3 region is CASTLRGGENYGYTF. The CDR3 DNA reads as TGTGCCAGCACCTTAAGGGGGGGGGAGAACTATGGCTACACCTTC.

The sample holds many counts of this clonotype. The V and J genes are TRBV5-1 and TRBJ2-7, with D tentatively TRBD1 (6 bases). The CDR3 length is 13 residues. The germline CDR1 and CDR2 sequences are SGHRS and YFSETQ. The V and J ends lost 3 bases and 3 bases respectively, with 10 bases between them. The CDR3 here is CASSSRGFYEQYF. CDR3 bases: TGCGCCAGCAGCTCCAGGGGTTTCTACGAGCAGTACTTC.

This clonotype was counted at least ten times. CDR3 DNA sequence: TGTGCCAGCAGCTTCGGGAACGGGAACTACAATGAGCAGTTCTTC. Its protein is CASSFGNGNYNEQFF. The chain is built from TRBV28 and TRBJ2-1, with D tentatively TRBD2 (5 bases). Germline assignment: CDR1 MDHEN and CDR2 SYDVKM. This CDR3 contains 15 residues. V gave up 6 bases and J gave up 3 bases, with 15 bases separating them.

To note about this clonotype: A much larger clonotype is one base distant, so this may be a read error. The rearrangement joins TRBV7-2 to TRBJ2-7, with 9 bases that match TRBD1. Germline assignment: CDR1 SGHTA and CDR2 FQGNSA. The CDR3 contains 14 residues. Trimming removed 5 bases from V and 6 bases from J; junction bases left unmatched: 8. The CDR3 nucleotides are TGTGCCAGCAGCCAAGTGGACAGGGGCTGCGAGCAGTACTTC. Translation: CASSQVDRGCEQYF. The whole variable domain, remainder taken from reference TRBV7-2 and TRBJ2-7, is GAGVSQSPSNKVTEKGKDVELRCDPISGHTALYWYRQSLGQGLEFLIYFQGNSAPDKSGLPSDRFSAERTGGSVSTLTIQRTQQEDSAVYLCASSQVDRGCEQYFGPGTRLTVT.

The gene calls are TRBV9 and TRBJ2-7; D perhaps matches TRBD2 (6 bases). V was shortened by 0 bases and J by 4 bases, with 11 bases between the two germline ends. This CDR3 region has 14 residues. Germline V CDR1 and CDR2: SGDLS, YYNGEE. The CDR3 sequence is CASSVEGTPYEQYF. The DNA of the CDR3 is TGTGCCAGCAGCGTAGAAGGGACTCCATACGAGCAGTACTTC. Full variable domain (remainder filled in from reference TRBV9 and TRBJ2-7): DSGVTQTPKHLITATGQRVTLRCSPRSGDLSVYWYQQSLDQGLQFLIQYYNGEERAKGNILERFSAQQFPDLHSELNLSSLELGDSALYFCASSVEGTPYEQYFGPGTRLTVT.

This chain joins TRBV20-1 and TRBJ2-3; 8 positions match TRBD2. The CDR3 contains 13 residues. V shed 3 bases and J 4 bases; nucleotides not matched to a gene: 3. Germline CDR1 reads DFQATT; CDR2 reads SNEGSKA (reference sequence). The CDR3 loop is CSASGRVADTQYF. The CDR3 nucleotides read TGCAGTGCTAGCGGGAGGGTTGCAGATACGCAGTATTTT.

This clonotype was seen only a few times. The V call is TRBV4-1, the J call TRBJ1-5; possible D gene TRBD1, 6 bases. This CDR3 has 16 amino acids. Trimming cost V 4 bases and J 1 base, with 14 bases left between them. Germline CDR1 reads MGHRA; CDR2 reads YSYEKL. Written as DNA, the CDR3 is TGCGCCAGCAGCCCTTTTAATAGGGGGAGCAATCAGCCCCAGCATTTT. Amino acids: CASSPFNRGSNQPQHF.

This clonotype was counted many times. The chain joins TRBV2 to TRBJ2-5, with 10 bases aligning to TRBD1. Germline assignment: CDR1 SNHLY and CDR2 FYNNEI. Unmatched junction bases numbered 3, after V lost 3 bases and J lost 2 bases. The CDR3 extends over 15 amino acids. CDR3 in DNA: TGTGCCAGCAGTGACGGGACAGGGGTTCAAGAGACCCAGTACTTC. Protein: CASSDGTGVQETQYF.

This clonotype was detected ten times or more. The J gene is TRBJ2-7, the V gene TRBV3-1; 8 bases agree with TRBD2. The germline V gene has CDR1 LGHDT and CDR2 YNNKEL (reference sequence). J lost 5 bases, V lost 4 bases, and 13 bases had no gene match. This CDR3 is built from 16 residues. The CDR3 coding sequence is TGTGCCAGCAGCCCCTACAGAACGGGAGGGCCGGACGAGCAGTACTTC. Its translation: CASSPYRTGGPDEQYF.